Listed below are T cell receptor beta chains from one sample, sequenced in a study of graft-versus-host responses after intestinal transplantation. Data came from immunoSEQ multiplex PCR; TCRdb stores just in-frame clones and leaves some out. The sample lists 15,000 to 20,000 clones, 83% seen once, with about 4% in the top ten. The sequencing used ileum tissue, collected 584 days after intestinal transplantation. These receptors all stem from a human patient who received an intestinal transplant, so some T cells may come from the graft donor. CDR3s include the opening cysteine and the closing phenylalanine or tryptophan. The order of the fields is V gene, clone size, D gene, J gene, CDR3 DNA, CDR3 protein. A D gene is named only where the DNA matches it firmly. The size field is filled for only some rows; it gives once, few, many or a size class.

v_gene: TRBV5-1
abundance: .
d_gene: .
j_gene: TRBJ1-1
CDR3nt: TGCGCCAGCAGCTTGGTCCTCCAGACTGAAGCTTTCTTT
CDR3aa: CASSLVLQTEAFF

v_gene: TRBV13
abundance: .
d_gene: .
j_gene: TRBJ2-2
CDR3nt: TGTGCCAGCAGCTTTGGGTCCGGGGAGCTGTTTTTT
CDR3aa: CASSFGSGELFF

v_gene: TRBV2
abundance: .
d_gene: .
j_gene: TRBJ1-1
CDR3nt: TGTGCCAGCAGTGATTGGTCAGGGCCTGAAGCTTTCTTT
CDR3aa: CASSDWSGPEAFF

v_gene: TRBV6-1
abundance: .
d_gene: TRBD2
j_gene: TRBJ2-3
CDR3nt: TGTGCCAGCAGTGAAGGCGGGGGGGCCACAGATACGCAGTATTTT
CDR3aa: CASSEGGGATDTQYF

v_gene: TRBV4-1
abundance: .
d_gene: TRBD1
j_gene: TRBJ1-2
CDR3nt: TGCGCCAGCAGCCAGGGGACAGGGGTTTATGGCTACACCTTC
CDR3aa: CASSQGTGVYGYTF

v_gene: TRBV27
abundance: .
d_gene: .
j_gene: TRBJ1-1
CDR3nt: TGTGCCAGCAGTTTAAACGGACACGGTAGGGGGGCTTTCTTT
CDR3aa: CASSLNGHGRGAFF

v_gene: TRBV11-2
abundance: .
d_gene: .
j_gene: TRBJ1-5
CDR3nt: TGTGCCAGCAGCTTAGGCGCAGTCAATCAGCCCCAGCATTTT
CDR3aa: CASSLGAVNQPQHF

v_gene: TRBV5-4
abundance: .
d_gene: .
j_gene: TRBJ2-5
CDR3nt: TGTGCCAGCAGCCTGGGTGCAGATCCGGAGACCCAGTACTTC
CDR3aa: CASSLGADPETQYF

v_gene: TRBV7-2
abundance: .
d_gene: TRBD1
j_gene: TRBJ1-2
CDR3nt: TGTGCCAGCAGCTTAACGACAGGGGTCAATGGCTACACCTTC
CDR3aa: CASSLTTGVNGYTF

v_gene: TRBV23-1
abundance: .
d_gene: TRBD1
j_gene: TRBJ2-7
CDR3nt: TGCGCCAGCAGTCAAGGATTCCCCTCCCAGACAGGGCAATACGAGCAGTACTTC
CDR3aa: CASSQGFPSQTGQYEQYF

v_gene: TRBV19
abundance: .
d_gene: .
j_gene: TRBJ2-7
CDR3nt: TGTGCCAGTAGTATAGGTGCTAACTACGAGCAGTACTTC
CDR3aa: CASSIGANYEQYF

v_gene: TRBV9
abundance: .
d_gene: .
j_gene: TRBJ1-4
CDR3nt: TGTGCCAGCAGCGTAGAGGCGTCTTCTAATGAAAAACTGTTTTTT
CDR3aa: CASSVEASSNEKLFF

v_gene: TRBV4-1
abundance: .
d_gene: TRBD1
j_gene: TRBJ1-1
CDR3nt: TGCGCCAGCAGCCCGGACAGGGGGTACACTGAAGCTTTCTTT
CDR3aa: CASSPDRGYTEAFF

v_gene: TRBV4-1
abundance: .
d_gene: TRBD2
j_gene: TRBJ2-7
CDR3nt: TGCGCCAGCAGCCAAGGTGGAGCACTAGCGGGGATTATCTACGAGCAGTACTTC
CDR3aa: CASSQGGALAGIIYEQYF

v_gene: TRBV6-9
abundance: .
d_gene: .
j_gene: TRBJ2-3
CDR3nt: TGTGCCAGCAGTTCACGGACAGCTAGCACAGATACGCAGTATTTT
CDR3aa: CASSSRTASTDTQYF

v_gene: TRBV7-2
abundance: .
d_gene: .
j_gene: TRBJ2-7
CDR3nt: TGTGCCAGCAGCTTAAGGTCTATTGGACTCACCTACGAGCAGTACTTC
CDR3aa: CASSLRSIGLTYEQYF

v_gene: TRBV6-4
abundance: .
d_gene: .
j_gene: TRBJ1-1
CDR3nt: TGTGCCAGCAGTGACTCGGCAGGGGTAACTGAAGCTTTCTTT
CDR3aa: CASSDSAGVTEAFF

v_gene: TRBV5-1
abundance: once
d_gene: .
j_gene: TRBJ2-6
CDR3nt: TGCGCCAGCAAGGGGGAGGCTGGGGCCAACGTCCTGACTTTC
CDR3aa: CASKGEAGANVLTF

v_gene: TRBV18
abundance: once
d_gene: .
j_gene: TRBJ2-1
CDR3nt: TGTGCCAGCTCACCATTTGCGGGGGCTTCCTACAATGAGCAGTTCTTC
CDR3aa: CASSPFAGASYNEQFF

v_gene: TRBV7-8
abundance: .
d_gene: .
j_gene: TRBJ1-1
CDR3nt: TGTGCCAGCAGCCAGCAGGCGGGGAACACTGAAGCTTTCTTT
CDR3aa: CASSQQAGNTEAFF

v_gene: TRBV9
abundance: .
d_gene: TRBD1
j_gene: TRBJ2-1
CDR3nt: TGTGCCAGCAGCCCAGGGGGAAATGAGCAGTTCTTC
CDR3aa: CASSPGGNEQFF